This T cell receptor (beta chain) was identified in a study of post-analysis software for immune sequencing data. CDR3 length equals 14 residues. Germline V gene data show CDR1 as SGHTA and CDR2 as FQGNSA. V was clipped by 7 bases and J by 1 base, with 14 bases between them. Sequencing libraries made from TCR beta cDNA carried unique molecular identifiers. There were roughly 0.85 to 11 million T cells, and around 460,000 cDNA molecules came from them. Via MiXCR, TCRdb re-called the PCR reads, giving one row per CDR3 protein. This sample has about 400,000 distinct CDR3 sequences, with roughly 30% found just once. Points on this clonotype: What it recognizes is unknown.

General observations from the study: Pronounced co-clustering by F measure was evident among identically batched samples. Normalized Chao1 diversity in multiple sclerosis patients fell significantly below that of controls. There were four or five TRBV segments more frequent in patients than controls, and TRBV5-6, TRBV5-1 and TRBV20-1 were among them.

The receptor's source is a girl aged 5-17 years with multiple sclerosis. The chain employs TRBV7-2 and TRBJ2-7; D is possibly TRBD2 (5 bases). Material: blood. As DNA, the CDR3 is TGTGCCAGCACGGAGAGGTCGGGATCCTACGAGCAGTACTTC. Its protein product is CASTERSGSYEQYF. Drawing the rest from reference TRBV7-2 and TRBJ2-7, the complete variable domain is GAGVSQSPSNKVTEKGKDVELRCDPISGHTALYWYRQSLGQGLEFLIYFQGNSAPDKSGLPSDRFSAERTGGSVSTLTIQRTQQEDSAVYLCASTERSGSYEQYFGPGTRLTVT.